This TCR beta chain emerged from a study of T cells in Graves' hyperthyroidism and ophthalmopathy. Clinical symptoms, serum thyroxine and TRAb, thyroid ultrasound and orbital computed tomography were used for the diagnoses. This clonotype was seen many times. Its matching antigen is unknown. Germline V gene sequence: CDR1 ENHRY, CDR2 SYGVKD. Trimming pared 3 bases from V and 4 bases from J, leaving 6 bases between. CDR3 length equals 12 residues. Findings and caveats of the study: Peripheral blood also featured most of the thyroid clonotypes expanded above 0.001. Before onset, by a median of 6.5 months, the model predicted ophthalmopathy. Ophthalmopathy and stable hyperthyroidism were told apart by a 13 V-J model.

It was RNA transcripts that yielded the amplified TCR beta CDR3 regions. First-round RT-PCR targeting the TCR CDR3 was performed with the HTBI primer set. TCRdb re-called the multiplex PCR reads with MiXCR, one entry per CDR3 protein. This sample yields around 660,000 distinct CDR3 sequences, of which 40% to 55% are seen a single time; approximately 6.8% belongs to the top ten. The receptor's source is an adult man with Graves' disease, either hyperthyroidism or ophthalmopathy (not recorded which). The sample comprised peripheral blood or thyroid tissue (not recorded which). The rearrangement uses TRBV10-3 and TRBJ1-1, with D unresolved. The CDR3 coding sequence is TGTGCCATCAGTGACACGACCACTGAAGCTTTCTTT. This encodes CAISDTTTEAFF.